Listed below are T cell receptor beta chains from one sample, sequenced in a study of T cell responses to AZD1222 COVID-19 vaccine. Only in-frame clones appear in the TCRdb table, and some are missing; sequencing was by immunoSEQ multiplex PCR. The profile shows 190,000 or so clones, around 90% of them singletons. Sequencing used peripheral blood, obtained 28 days after the second AZD1222 dose. The receptors here all came from an adult who received the AZD1222 COVID-19 vaccine. Both conserved end residues are part of each CDR3. A D gene is named only where the DNA matches it firmly. Clone sizes are given selectively: once, few, many, or a class where the clone is expanded.

cdr3_aa: CATGGGTNTGELFF; cdr3_nt: TGTGCCACCGGGGGAGGTACGAACACCGGGGAGCTGTTTTTT; v_call: TRBV24-1; d_call: .; clone_size: .; j_call: TRBJ2-2
cdr3_aa: CASSQDAQGGYGYTF; cdr3_nt: TGTGCCAGCAGCCAAGACGCGCAGGGCGGTTATGGCTACACCTTC; v_call: TRBV3-1/TRBV3-2; d_call: .; clone_size: .; j_call: TRBJ1-2
cdr3_aa: CASSLSTWGTDTQYF; cdr3_nt: TGTGCCAGCAGCTTATCTACCTGGGGGACAGATACGCAGTATTTT; v_call: TRBV7-3; d_call: .; clone_size: once; j_call: TRBJ2-3
cdr3_aa: CASSVDRGRILNSPLHF; cdr3_nt: TGTGCCAGCAGTGTCGACAGGGGCCGCATTCTTAATTCACCCCTCCACTTT; v_call: TRBV27; d_call: TRBD1; clone_size: .; j_call: TRBJ1-6
cdr3_aa: CASSILGTGTLTDTQYF; cdr3_nt: TGTGCCAGTAGTATCTTGGGGACAGGGACTCTCACAGATACGCAGTATTTT; v_call: TRBV19; d_call: TRBD1; clone_size: .; j_call: TRBJ2-3
cdr3_aa: CASSSQPGIAFF; cdr3_nt: TGTGCCAGTAGTAGTCAGCCAGGGATCGCTTTCTTT; v_call: TRBV19; d_call: .; clone_size: .; j_call: TRBJ1-1
cdr3_aa: CSVPTSVYNEQFF; cdr3_nt: TGCAGCGTTCCGACTAGCGTCTACAATGAGCAGTTCTTC; v_call: TRBV29-1; d_call: TRBD2; clone_size: .; j_call: TRBJ2-1
cdr3_aa: CASSSASGGWDTQYF; cdr3_nt: TGTGCCAGCAGCTCCGCTAGCGGGGGGTGGGATACGCAGTATTTT; v_call: TRBV7-2; d_call: TRBD2; clone_size: .; j_call: TRBJ2-3
cdr3_aa: CASSLELAGGIGIEQYF; cdr3_nt: TGTGCCAGCAGCTTAGAACTAGCGGGAGGGATCGGAATCGAGCAGTACTTC; v_call: TRBV11-2; d_call: TRBD2; clone_size: .; j_call: TRBJ2-7
cdr3_aa: CAWGEAGGWEQFF; cdr3_nt: TGTGCCTGGGGAGAGGCGGGAGGATGGGAGCAGTTCTTC; v_call: TRBV30; d_call: TRBD2; clone_size: .; j_call: TRBJ2-1
cdr3_aa: CASSGRDRGRSEQYF; cdr3_nt: TGTGCCAGCAGTGGTAGGGACAGGGGGCGAAGCGAGCAGTACTTC; v_call: TRBV28; d_call: TRBD1; clone_size: .; j_call: TRBJ2-7
cdr3_aa: CASTQRDEQFF; cdr3_nt: TGTGCCAGCACCCAGAGGGATGAGCAGTTCTTC; v_call: TRBV28; d_call: .; clone_size: few; j_call: TRBJ2-1
cdr3_aa: CATSARPNTEAFF; cdr3_nt: TGTGCCACCAGTGCTCGGCCCAACACTGAAGCTTTCTTT; v_call: TRBV24-1; d_call: .; clone_size: .; j_call: TRBJ1-1
cdr3_aa: CASRPGQGGEAFF; cdr3_nt: TGTGCCAGCAGACCCGGACAGGGGGGTGAAGCTTTCTTT; v_call: TRBV7-2; d_call: TRBD1; clone_size: .; j_call: TRBJ1-1
cdr3_aa: CASRASGSYNEQFF; cdr3_nt: TGTGCCAGCAGGGCTAGCGGGAGTTACAATGAGCAGTTCTTC; v_call: TRBV28; d_call: TRBD2; clone_size: .; j_call: TRBJ2-1
cdr3_aa: CASSLPSYEQYF; cdr3_nt: TGTGCCAGCAGTTTACCTTCCTACGAGCAGTACTTC; v_call: TRBV28; d_call: .; clone_size: .; j_call: TRBJ2-7
cdr3_aa: CASSSITIWGNEQFF; cdr3_nt: TGTGCCAGCAGCTCTATTACCATATGGGGGAATGAGCAGTTCTTC; v_call: TRBV7-2; d_call: .; clone_size: .; j_call: TRBJ2-1
cdr3_aa: CAWSVLGGGQFF; cdr3_nt: TGTGCCTGGAGTGTACTCGGGGGGGGGCAGTTCTTC; v_call: TRBV30; d_call: TRBD2; clone_size: .; j_call: TRBJ2-1
cdr3_aa: CAWNRGDTGELFF; cdr3_nt: TGTGCCTGGAACAGGGGAGACACCGGGGAGCTGTTTTTT; v_call: TRBV30; d_call: TRBD1; clone_size: .; j_call: TRBJ2-2
cdr3_aa: CATSDAGQSRTQYF; cdr3_nt: TGTGCCACCAGTGATGCTGGACAGAGCCGAACGCAGTATTTT; v_call: TRBV24-1; d_call: .; clone_size: .; j_call: TRBJ2-3
cdr3_aa: CASSFQPSRFEQYF; cdr3_nt: TGTGCCAGCAGCTTCCAACCCTCAAGGTTCGAGCAGTACTTC; v_call: TRBV7-9; d_call: .; clone_size: .; j_call: TRBJ2-7
cdr3_aa: CAWSTGPNTEAFF; cdr3_nt: TGTGCCTGGAGCACAGGGCCGAACACTGAAGCTTTCTTT; v_call: TRBV30; d_call: .; clone_size: .; j_call: TRBJ1-1
cdr3_aa: CASSLGPGLWMEQYF; cdr3_nt: TGTGCCAGCAGCTTAGGACCGGGACTATGGATGGAGCAGTACTTC; v_call: TRBV7-9; d_call: TRBD2; clone_size: .; j_call: TRBJ2-7
cdr3_aa: CASSEVAQETQYF; cdr3_nt: TGTGCCAGCAGTGAGGTAGCCCAAGAGACCCAGTACTTC; v_call: TRBV6-1; d_call: .; clone_size: .; j_call: TRBJ2-5
cdr3_aa: CSVLSGGFGTEAFF; cdr3_nt: TGCAGCGTACTATCCGGGGGATTTGGAACTGAAGCTTTCTTT; v_call: TRBV29-1; d_call: .; clone_size: .; j_call: TRBJ1-1